A single TCR beta chain is shown here with its context. The CDR3 has 14 amino acids. CDR1 is MNHEY, CDR2 SVGEGT, per germline. V trimming: 3 bases; J trimming: 1 base; junction bases outside the gene matches: 2. These data are taken from a study of blood T cell repertoires in COVID-19. Turning to the study itself: COVID-19 samples, acute and convalescent, were from the United States, Italy and Spain. In each case, the material was cDNA or gDNA derived from T cells, B-cell-depleted T cells, or PBMCs.

Authors' analysis steps: How many nucleated cells were present was estimated from reference gene primer amplification. TCRdb's table, derived via immunoSEQ multiplex PCR, lists solely in-frame clones and lacks some. The V and J calls and clone size were taken over from that table, and D and trimming were inferred from the DNA. The table shows about 35,000 clones, with around 87% occurring only once. What was sequenced was peripheral blood. The chain couples TRBV6-2 or TRBV6-3 to TRBJ1-1, with TRBD1 matching 7 bases. This clonotype originated in a man of 80 years or more with active COVID-19. CDR3 residues: CASSYQGGNTEAFF. The CDR3, as DNA: TGTGCCAGCAGTTATCAGGGGGGGAACACTGAAGCTTTCTTT.